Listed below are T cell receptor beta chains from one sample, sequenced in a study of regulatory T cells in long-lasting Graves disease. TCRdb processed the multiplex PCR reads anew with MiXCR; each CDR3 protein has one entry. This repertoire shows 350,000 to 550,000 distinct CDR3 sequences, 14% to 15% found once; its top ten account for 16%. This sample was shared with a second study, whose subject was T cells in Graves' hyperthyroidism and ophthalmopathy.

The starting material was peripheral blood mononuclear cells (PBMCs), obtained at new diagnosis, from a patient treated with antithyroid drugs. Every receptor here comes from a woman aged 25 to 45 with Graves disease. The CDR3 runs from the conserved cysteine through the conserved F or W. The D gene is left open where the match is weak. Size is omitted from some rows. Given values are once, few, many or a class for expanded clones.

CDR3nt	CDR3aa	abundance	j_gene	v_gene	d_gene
TGCGCCAGCAGCTCTACGGGACAGGCCTACGAGCAGTACTTC	CASSSTGQAYEQYF	once	TRBJ2-7	TRBV4-1	TRBD1
TGTGCCAGCAGCTGGTGGGGAGGGGCGACAGATACGCAGTATTTT	CASSWWGGATDTQYF	NA	TRBJ2-3	TRBV3-1	TRBD2
TGTGCCTGGAGTCTGGGGGGGGGGGGTCGGGACACTGAAGCTTTCTTT	CAWSLGGGGRDTEAFF	few	TRBJ1-1	TRBV30	NA
TGTGCCTGGAGTGCCGGGATTGACAGGGGGCGAAGAAGGAGCAATCAGCCCCAGCATTTT	CAWSAGIDRGRRRSNQPQHF	many	TRBJ1-5	TRBV30	TRBD1
TGCAGCGTTTCCGGGACGTCTGGAAACACCATATATTTT	CSVSGTSGNTIYF	many	TRBJ1-3	TRBV29-1	NA
TGTGCCAGCAGTTTAGTTGTAGGTGCGCGCAGTAATGAAAAACTGTTTTTT	CASSLVVGARSNEKLFF	many	TRBJ1-4	TRBV28	NA
TGTGCCAGCAGTTGGGACCGCACAGATACGCAGTATTTT	CASSWDRTDTQYF	many	TRBJ2-3	TRBV6-5	NA
TGTGCCATCAGTGAGTCCCTAGCGGGAGCGTTATCGGAGACCCAGTACTTC	CAISESLAGALSETQYF	many	TRBJ2-5	TRBV10-3	TRBD2
TGTGCCAGCAGCTCTTCCGACGGCTCCTACAATGAGCAGTTCTTC	CASSSSDGSYNEQFF	many	TRBJ2-1	TRBV7-6	NA
TGCAGTGCAAAGGCCCCAGGGAGCACTGAAGCTTTCTTT	CSAKAPGSTEAFF	many	TRBJ1-1	TRBV20-1	NA
TGTGCCAGCTCACCCCGCCGCCGGGACACCACCGCGGGAACTAATGAAAAACTGTTTTTT	CASSPRRRDTTAGTNEKLFF	few	TRBJ1-4	TRBV18	NA
TGTGCCTGGAGTGAAAGAAGGACAGGGGGCAATCAGCCCCAGCATTTT	CAWSERRTGGNQPQHF	NA	TRBJ1-5	TRBV30	TRBD1
TGCAGTGATCGGGACTCTGCCTACAATGAGCAGTTCTTC	CSDRDSAYNEQFF	once	TRBJ2-1	TRBV20-1	NA
TGTGCCAGCGGCCAGGGTGGAGAGCAGTACTTC	CASGQGGEQYF	many	TRBJ2-7	TRBV9	NA
TGCGCCAGCAGCCAAGAACCCCAGGGGGCGATTGCTGAAGCTTTCTTT	CASSQEPQGAIAEAFF	NA	TRBJ1-1	TRBV4-1	TRBD1
TGTGCCAGCAGTCTCGGGACTAGCGGGAGTTCAGATACGCAGTATTTT	CASSLGTSGSSDTQYF	many	TRBJ2-3	TRBV5-6	TRBD2
TGTGCCAGCAGTGGGTTGCAGGGGATGCTCGAGCAGTACTTC	CASSGLQGMLEQYF	many	TRBJ2-7	TRBV2	NA
TGTGCCAGCAGCCCGATCCAGCGGTCCCAGCAGTACTTC	CASSPIQRSQQYF	NA	TRBJ2-7	TRBV11-2	NA
TGTGCCAGTAATTTAGCGGGAGGCTACAATGAGCAGTTCTTC	CASNLAGGYNEQFF	NA	TRBJ2-1	TRBV19	TRBD2
TGTGCCAGCAGTAGGGGGACTAGCGGGAACAACGAGCAGTACTTC	CASSRGTSGNNEQYF	many	TRBJ2-7	TRBV27	TRBD2
TGTGCCAGCAGACGCAAGCCCTGGAGCACAGATACGCAGTATTTT	CASRRKPWSTDTQYF	many	TRBJ2-3	TRBV6-1	NA
TGTGCCACCAGCGGGGGACTAGCGTACGGCGGGGAGCTGTTTTTT	CATSGGLAYGGELFF	many	TRBJ2-2	TRBV15	TRBD2
TGTGCCTGGAGTGTACTAGTCCCTTATGGCTACACCTTC	CAWSVLVPYGYTF	many	TRBJ1-2	TRBV30	NA
TGCAGTGCTCGAGTCCCCTTGCCGGGGCAGGTTGTGGATCAGCCCCAGCATTTT	CSARVPLPGQVVDQPQHF	few	TRBJ1-5	TRBV20-1	NA
TGTGCCAGTAGTATCGCGGGTACGGGGGGGCGAGACAAAAACATTCAGTACTTC	CASSIAGTGGRDKNIQYF	NA	TRBJ2-4	TRBV19	TRBD2
TGCAGCGTTGGAGTGGGTGGACCCATCTCCTACGAGCAGTACTTC	CSVGVGGPISYEQYF	NA	TRBJ2-7	TRBV29-1	NA
TGTGCCAGCAGTGAATTAGGTACAGGGGGCACTGAAGCTTTCTTT	CASSELGTGGTEAFF	many	TRBJ1-1	TRBV6-1	TRBD1
TGTGCCAGCAGTTGGAGCCAGGGGGCTTCTGAAGCTTTCTTT	CASSWSQGASEAFF	many	TRBJ1-1	TRBV12-3/TRBV12-4	TRBD1
TGTGCCACCAGTGAGACCGACAGGGATAGCAATCAGCCCCAGCATTTT	CATSETDRDSNQPQHF	few	TRBJ1-5	TRBV24-1	TRBD1
TGTGCCAGCAGCTGCCCAGGGCCGGACGGCTTACACTACGAGCAGTACTTC	CASSCPGPDGLHYEQYF	NA	TRBJ2-7	TRBV27	NA
TGTGCCAGCAGCCAAGAAGCGGACAGGGACTCACCCCTCCACTTT	CASSQEADRDSPLHF	many	TRBJ1-6	TRBV3-1	TRBD1
TGTGCCAGCAGCCAAGCCGGGCTAGCGGGATTTCGGCCAGATACGCAGTATTTT	CASSQAGLAGFRPDTQYF	NA	TRBJ2-3	TRBV3-1	TRBD2
TGTGCCAGTAATCCTAGCGGGATGGCCTACGAGCAGTACTTC	CASNPSGMAYEQYF	many	TRBJ2-7	TRBV19	TRBD2
TGTGCCAGCACCCCGCGCGGAAACTACAATGAGCAGTTCTTC	CASTPRGNYNEQFF	NA	TRBJ2-1	TRBV12-3/TRBV12-4	NA
TGTGCCAGCAGTGATACGCCTACCGGGACAGGCCTCTCCTATGGCTACACCTTC	CASSDTPTGTGLSYGYTF	NA	TRBJ1-2	TRBV6-1	TRBD1